This T cell receptor (beta chain) emerged from a study of T cell responses to AZD1222 COVID-19 vaccine. General study points: Among spike-specific TCRs, nearly half reportedly target unmutated variant regions. Seropositive at baseline were only a handful of AZD1222 recipients. Donors skewed white British and female; clonal diversity was possibly underestimated.

The CDR3 is made up of 15 amino acids. In germline, CDR1 is MNHEY, CDR2 SVGEGT. The ends lost 7 bases at V and 4 bases at J; junction bases unmatched: 11. Concerning this clone itself: What it recognizes is unknown.

Repertoires were generated with immunoSEQ multiplex PCR, while TCRdb's copy carries only in-frame clones and drops some. The table shows some 140,000 clones, with about 87% occurring only once. The gene calls are TRBV6-2 or TRBV6-3 and TRBJ2-7, with 9 bases identical to TRBD1. This clonotype was obtained from an adult in good health. This material consisted of peripheral blood, taken on day 0 of AZD1222 vaccination. The CDR3 loop is CASTPGQGISYEQYF. CDR3 coding DNA: TGTGCCAGCACCCCCGGACAGGGGATCTCTTACGAGCAGTACTTC.